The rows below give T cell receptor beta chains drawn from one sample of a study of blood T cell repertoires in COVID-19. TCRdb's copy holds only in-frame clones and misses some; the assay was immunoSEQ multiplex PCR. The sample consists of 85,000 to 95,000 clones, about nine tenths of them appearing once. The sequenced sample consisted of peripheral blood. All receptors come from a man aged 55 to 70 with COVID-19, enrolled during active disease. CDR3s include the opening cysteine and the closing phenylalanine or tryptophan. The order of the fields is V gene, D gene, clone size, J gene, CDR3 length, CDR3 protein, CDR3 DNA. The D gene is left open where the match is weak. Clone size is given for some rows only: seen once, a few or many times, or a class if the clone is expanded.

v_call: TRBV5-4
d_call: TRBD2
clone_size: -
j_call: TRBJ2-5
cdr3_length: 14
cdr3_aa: CASKTSGKEETQYF
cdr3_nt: TGTGCCAGTAAGACTAGCGGGAAGGAGGAGACCCAGTACTTC

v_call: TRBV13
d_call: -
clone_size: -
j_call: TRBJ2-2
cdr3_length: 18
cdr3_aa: CASSGSGQGREDTGELFF
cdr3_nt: TGTGCCAGCAGCGGATCAGGCCAGGGAAGAGAGGACACCGGGGAGCTGTTTTTT

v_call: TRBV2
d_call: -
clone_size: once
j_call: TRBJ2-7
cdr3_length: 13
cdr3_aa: CASSAGQYNEQYF
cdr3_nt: TGTGCCAGCAGTGCCGGACAGTACAACGAGCAGTACTTC

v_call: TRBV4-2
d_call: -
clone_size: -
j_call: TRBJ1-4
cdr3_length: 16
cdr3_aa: CASSQVGEGTNEKLFF
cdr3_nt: TGTGCCAGCAGCCAAGTAGGGGAGGGAACTAATGAAAAACTGTTTTTT

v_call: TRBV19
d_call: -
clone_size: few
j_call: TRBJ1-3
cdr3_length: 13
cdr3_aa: CASSIQGGNTIYF
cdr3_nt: TGTGCCAGTAGTATTCAGGGAGGAAACACCATATATTTT

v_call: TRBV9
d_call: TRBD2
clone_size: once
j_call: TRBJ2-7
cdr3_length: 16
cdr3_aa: CASSKNLAGGEYEQYF
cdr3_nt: TGTGCCAGCAGCAAAAACCTAGCGGGAGGGGAGTACGAGCAGTACTTC

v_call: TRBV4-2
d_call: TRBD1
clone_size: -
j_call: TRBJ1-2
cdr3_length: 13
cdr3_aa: CASSRTGRDGYTF
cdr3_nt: TGTGCCAGCAGCCGGACAGGACGCGATGGCTACACCTTC

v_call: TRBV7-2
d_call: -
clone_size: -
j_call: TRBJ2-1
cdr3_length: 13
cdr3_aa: CASSFGLADEQFF
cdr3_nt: TGTGCCAGCAGCTTTGGATTAGCCGATGAGCAGTTCTTC

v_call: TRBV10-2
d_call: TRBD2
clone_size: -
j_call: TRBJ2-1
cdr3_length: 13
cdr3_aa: CASSESREEEQFF
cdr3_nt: TGCGCCAGCAGTGAGTCGCGGGAGGAGGAGCAGTTCTTC

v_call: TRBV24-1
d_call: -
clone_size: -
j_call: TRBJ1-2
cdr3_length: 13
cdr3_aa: CATSDTGLIGYTF
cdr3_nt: TGTGCCACCAGTGATACCGGACTTATAGGCTACACCTTC

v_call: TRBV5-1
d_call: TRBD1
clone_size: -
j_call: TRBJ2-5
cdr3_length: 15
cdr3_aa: CASSLMGQGEETQYF
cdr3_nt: TGCGCCAGCAGCTTAATGGGACAGGGAGAAGAGACCCAGTACTTC

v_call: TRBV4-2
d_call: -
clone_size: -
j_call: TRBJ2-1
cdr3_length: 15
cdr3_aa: CASSQVKQGSNEQFF
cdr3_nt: TGTGCCAGCAGCCAAGTGAAACAGGGAAGCAATGAGCAGTTCTTC

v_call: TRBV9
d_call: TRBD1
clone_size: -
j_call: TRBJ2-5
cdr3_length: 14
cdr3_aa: CASSASGTGETQYF
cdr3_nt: TGTGCCAGCAGCGCCTCCGGGACAGGGGAGACCCAGTACTTC

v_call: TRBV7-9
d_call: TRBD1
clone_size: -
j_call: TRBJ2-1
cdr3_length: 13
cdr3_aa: CASSSTGRDEQFF
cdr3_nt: TGTGCCAGCAGCTCGACAGGGCGTGATGAGCAGTTCTTC

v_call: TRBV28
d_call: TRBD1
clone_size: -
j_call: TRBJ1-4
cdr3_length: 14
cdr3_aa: CASRQGGVTEKLFF
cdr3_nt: TGTGCCAGCAGGCAGGGGGGCGTGACGGAAAAACTGTTTTTT

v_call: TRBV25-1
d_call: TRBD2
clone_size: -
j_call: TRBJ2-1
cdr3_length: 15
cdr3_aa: CASSALAGPDNEQFF
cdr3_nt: TGTGCCAGCAGTGCCCTAGCGGGACCGGACAATGAGCAGTTCTTC

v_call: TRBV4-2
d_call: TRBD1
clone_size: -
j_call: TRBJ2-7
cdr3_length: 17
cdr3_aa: CASSQDGKGAQSYEQYF
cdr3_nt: TGTGCCAGCAGCCAAGATGGGAAGGGGGCCCAGTCCTACGAGCAGTACTTC

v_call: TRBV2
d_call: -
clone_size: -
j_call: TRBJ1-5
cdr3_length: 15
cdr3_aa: CATKLEQGTNQPQHF
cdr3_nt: TGTGCCACCAAACTGGAGCAGGGTACCAATCAGCCCCAGCATTTT

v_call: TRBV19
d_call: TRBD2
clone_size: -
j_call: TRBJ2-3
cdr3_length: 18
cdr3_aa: CASSILGLAGGQSDTQYF
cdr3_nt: TGTGCCAGTAGTATCCTCGGACTAGCGGGAGGCCAGTCGGATACGCAGTATTTT

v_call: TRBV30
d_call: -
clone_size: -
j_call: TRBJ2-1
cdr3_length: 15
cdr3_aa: CARSQRRSSYNEQFF
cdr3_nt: TGTGCCCGCTCTCAGCGACGCAGCTCCTACAATGAGCAGTTCTTC

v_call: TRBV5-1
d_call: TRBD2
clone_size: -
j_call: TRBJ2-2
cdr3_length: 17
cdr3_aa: CASSYTGTSYNTGELFF
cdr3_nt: TGCGCCAGCAGCTACACCGGGACTAGCTATAACACCGGGGAGCTGTTTTTT

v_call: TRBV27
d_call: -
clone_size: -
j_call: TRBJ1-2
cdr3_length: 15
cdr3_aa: CASSLTGGTPYGYTF
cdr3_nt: TGTGCCAGCAGTTTAACGGGGGGTACCCCTTATGGCTACACCTTC

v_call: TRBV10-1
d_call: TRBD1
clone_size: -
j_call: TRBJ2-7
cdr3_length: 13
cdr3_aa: CASSEGQGNEQYF
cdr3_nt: TGCGCCAGCAGTGAGGGACAGGGAAACGAGCAGTACTTC

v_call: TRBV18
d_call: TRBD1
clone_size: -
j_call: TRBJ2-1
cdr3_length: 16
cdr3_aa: CASSPSRRQGSDEQFF
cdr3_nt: TGTGCCAGCTCACCCTCGCGTCGACAGGGAAGCGATGAGCAGTTCTTC

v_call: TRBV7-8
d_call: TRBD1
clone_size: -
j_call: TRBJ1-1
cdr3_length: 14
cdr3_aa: CASSLAQGATEAFF
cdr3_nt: TGTGCCAGCAGCTTAGCGCAGGGGGCAACTGAAGCTTTCTTT

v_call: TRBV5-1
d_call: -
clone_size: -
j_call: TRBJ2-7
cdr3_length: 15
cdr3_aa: CASSLEYPGVNEQYF
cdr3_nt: TGCGCCAGCAGCTTGGAATATCCGGGAGTCAACGAGCAGTACTTC

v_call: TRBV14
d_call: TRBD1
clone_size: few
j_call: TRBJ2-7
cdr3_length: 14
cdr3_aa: CASSTGGGGYEQYF
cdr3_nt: TGTGCCAGCAGCACAGGGGGCGGAGGCTACGAGCAGTACTTC

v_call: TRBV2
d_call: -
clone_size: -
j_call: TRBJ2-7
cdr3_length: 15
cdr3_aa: CASRYQGFSGYEQYF
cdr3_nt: TGTGCCAGCAGGTACCAGGGGTTTTCGGGCTACGAGCAGTACTTC

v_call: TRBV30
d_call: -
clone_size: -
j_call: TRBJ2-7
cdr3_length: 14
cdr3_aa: CAWRGGGEAYEQYF
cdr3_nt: TGTGCCTGGAGGGGGGGTGGTGAGGCCTACGAGCAGTACTTC

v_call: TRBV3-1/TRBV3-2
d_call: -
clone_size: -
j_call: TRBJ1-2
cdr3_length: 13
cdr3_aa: CASSQEQGYGYTF
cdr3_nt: TGTGCCAGCAGCCAAGAACAGGGCTATGGCTACACCTTC

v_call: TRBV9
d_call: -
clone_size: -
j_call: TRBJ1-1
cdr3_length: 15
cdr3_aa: CASSVGLISNTEAFF
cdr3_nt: TGTGCCAGCAGCGTAGGACTGATTTCGAACACTGAAGCTTTCTTT

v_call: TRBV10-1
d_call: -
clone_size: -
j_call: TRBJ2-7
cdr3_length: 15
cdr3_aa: CASSDPGTGTYEQYF
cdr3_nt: TGCGCCAGCAGTGACCCCGGGACTGGGACCTACGAGCAGTACTTC